This TCR beta chain was obtained from a study of cytomegalovirus exposure and HLA in healthy donors. Study summary: The roughly 100 million unique TCR beta sequences, from roughly 170 million T cells, were found by an earlier analysis. Study results and caveats: About 87% or about 30% of the time was how often most TCR beta V segments were productive, according to an earlier analysis.

V lost 0 bases, J lost 5 bases, and 14 bases lay in between. Germline CDR1 is SGDLS and CDR2 is YYNGEE. This CDR3 is 15 amino acids long. For this clone: The antigen remains unidentified.

Though probably carrying unrecorded immune exposures, donors were nominally healthy at sampling. A multiplex PCR was run with 60 Vbeta primers and 13 Jbeta primers. Original processing notes: A follow-up analysis tallied 86 million or so unique TCR beta chains, roughly 9.9 million shared. Profiled with immunoSEQ multiplex PCR; TCRdb holds only in-frame clones, not every one. D and trimming come from the DNA, and the V and J calls and clone size come from that table. The table has approximately 150,000 clones, roughly 70% seen once. This receptor was taken from a male donor in good health and CMV-seronegative. Sequencing was carried out using PBMCs. The chain carries TRBV9 and TRBJ1-1, with unresolved D. CDR3 DNA sequence: TGTGCCAGCAGCGTAGGCGGTCGGGGAGGTACTGAAGCTTTCTTT. This codes for CASSVGGRGGTEAFF.